These 14 T cell receptor beta chains share one sample of origin, sequenced in a study of OX40 agonist ivuxolimab in advanced cancers. Method: immunoSEQ multiplex PCR; TCRdb's copy keeps in-frame clones and lacks some. The table records 17,000 or so clones, roughly 78% of them present only once. The specimen was CD4+ or CD8+ T cells sorted from blood, collected in a trial of the OX40 agonist ivuxolimab. Receptors were obtained from an adult with an advanced solid tumor such as melanoma, head and neck, liver or kidney cancer.

In this sample, this clone turned up once. The genes are TRBV4-3 and TRBJ2-1, with D unclear. CDR1 is LGHNA and CDR2 is YSLEER in the germline V gene. The germline V and J ends were trimmed by 0 bases and 9 bases, with 6 bases remaining between them. This CDR3 has 12 amino acids. CDR3 residues: CASSQDATEQFF. The CDR3 bases are TGCGCCAGCAGCCAAGATGCGACTGAGCAGTTCTTC.

V usage is TRBV27 and J usage is TRBJ2-3, with a possible D match to TRBD1 (6 bases). This CDR3 spans 16 amino acids. Looked up from germline, CDR1 is MNHEY and CDR2 is SMNVEV (reference sequence). Trimming took off 2 bases at V and 1 base at J, with 13 bases between the two ends. The CDR3 spells CASSLRTGIGTDTQYF. CDR3 coding DNA: TGTGCCAGCAGTTTAAGAACAGGGATAGGCACAGATACGCAGTATTTT.

This clone was counted between two and nine times. The chain couples TRBV28 to TRBJ2-1; D remains unclear. CDR1 and CDR2 (germline): MDHEN, SYDVKM. The germline V and J ends were trimmed by 4 bases and 8 bases, with 3 bases remaining between them. This CDR3 contains 10 residues. The CDR3 DNA is TGTGCCAGCAGTTACGATGAGCAGTTCTTC. Protein: CASSYDEQFF.

The V gene is TRBV15, the J gene TRBJ2-4; no firm D call. Germline assignment: CDR1 LNHNV and CDR2 YYDKDF (reference sequence). V was clipped by 8 bases and J by 3 bases, with 11 bases between them. The CDR3 is 13 residues long. The CDR3 here is CATGRMDKNIQYF. CDR3 DNA: TGTGCCACCGGACGTATGGACAAAAACATTCAGTACTTC.

J is TRBJ1-3 and V is TRBV4-3; D is possibly TRBD1 (5 bases). With 0 bases removed from V and 4 bases from J, the gap between germline ends came to 13 bases. CDR3 length equals 16 residues. Germline CDR1 reads LGHNA; CDR2 reads YSLEER. CDR3 DNA sequence: TGCGCCAGCAGCCAAGATCTTGAGGGGACGGGAAACACCATATATTTT. Translating it yields CASSQDLEGTGNTIYF.

To note about this clone: One base away lies a much larger clone, so this may be a sequencing read error. This sequence joins TRBV15 and TRBJ2-1, with D unresolved. The CDR3 is 12 residues long. V was shortened by 1 base and J by 4 bases, with 2 bases between the two germline ends. Germline CDR1 reads LNHNV; CDR2 reads YYDKDF (reference sequence). CDR3 amino acids: CATSRGYNEQFF. The CDR3 DNA is TGTGCCACCAGCAGAGGTTACAATGAGCAGTTCTTC.

This clone was seen a few times. V usage is TRBV30 and J usage is TRBJ1-1; D ambiguous. The ends were cut back, 1 base at V and 0 bases at J, with 6 bases in the middle. CDR1 GTSNPN and CDR2 SVGIG come from the germline V gene (reference sequence). This CDR3 comprises 13 residues. The CDR3 protein is CAWSAFLNTEAFF. CDR3 coding DNA: TGTGCCTGGAGTGCATTCTTGAACACTGAAGCTTTCTTT.

CDR3 loop: CASSNTRDGYTF. DNA for the CDR3: TGTGCCAGTAGTAACACCCGGGATGGCTACACCTTC. The chain joins TRBV19 to TRBJ1-2, with D uncertain. V lost 4 bases and J lost 6, with 9 bases in between. The CDR3 sequence is 12 residues long. Germline V lookup: CDR1 LNHDA, CDR2 SQIVND (reference sequence).

This chain joins TRBV19 and TRBJ2-2, with D uncertain. This CDR3 contains 14 residues. CDR1 LNHDA and CDR2 SQIVND come from the germline V gene (reference sequence). V was shortened by 1 base and J by 2 bases, with 5 bases between the two germline ends. The CDR3 nucleotides are TGTGCCAGTAGTATAGGTCAAAACACCGGGGAGCTGTTTTTT. Protein: CASSIGQNTGELFF.

CDR3 coding DNA: TGTGCCAGCAGCCAAGTGCCGGCACAGACTGGAAACACCATATATTTT. Its translation is CASSQVPAQTGNTIYF. This chain joins TRBV14 and TRBJ1-3; no clear D gene. Between the trimmed V and J ends, which lost 1 base and 2 bases, there was a span of 12 bases. Germline values: CDR1 SGHDN, CDR2 FVKESK. CDR3 length equals 16 residues.

This clone qualifies as medium-sized. The chain links TRBV2 to TRBJ1-2; 7 nucleotides line up with TRBD1. V lost 2 bases to trimming and J lost 5 bases; unmatched junction nucleotides: 5. There are 14 residues in the CDR3. CDR1 and CDR2 (germline): SNHLY, FYNNEI. For the CDR3, the DNA is TGTGCCAGCAGTGAATTCGGGACAGTTTATGGCTACACCTTC. Its translation: CASSEFGTVYGYTF.

The rearrangement links TRBV5-6 to TRBJ2-1, with 8 positions matching TRBD2. The germline CDR1 and CDR2 sequences are SGHDT and YYEEEE. V dropped 7 bases and J dropped 2; count of bases not matched to a gene: 5. The CDR3 is 14 residues long. The CDR3 is CASCRTSPYNEQFF. CDR3 bases: TGTGCCAGCTGTAGGACTAGCCCCTACAATGAGCAGTTCTTC.

This clone was observed a single time. This chain joins TRBV4-2 and TRBJ1-5; D is unclear. Trimming stripped 0 bases from V and 0 bases from J, with 6 bases between. The germline V gene encodes CDR1 LGHNA and CDR2 YNFKEQ. The CDR3 has 15 residues. The CDR3 reads CASSQDGDSNQPQHF. The CDR3 nucleotides read TGTGCCAGCAGCCAAGATGGGGATAGCAATCAGCCCCAGCATTTT.

This rearrangement joins TRBV27 to TRBJ1-4, with D maybe TRBD1 (5 bases). Germline V gives CDR1 MNHEY, CDR2 SMNVEV (reference sequence). The CDR3 has 16 residues. The V and J ends lost 5 bases and 8 bases respectively, with 21 bases between them. The CDR3 coding sequence is TGTGCCAGCAGTCCGGAGACAGCCGAGATAGAGGAAAAACTGTTTTTT. Translated, it gives CASSPETAEIEEKLFF.